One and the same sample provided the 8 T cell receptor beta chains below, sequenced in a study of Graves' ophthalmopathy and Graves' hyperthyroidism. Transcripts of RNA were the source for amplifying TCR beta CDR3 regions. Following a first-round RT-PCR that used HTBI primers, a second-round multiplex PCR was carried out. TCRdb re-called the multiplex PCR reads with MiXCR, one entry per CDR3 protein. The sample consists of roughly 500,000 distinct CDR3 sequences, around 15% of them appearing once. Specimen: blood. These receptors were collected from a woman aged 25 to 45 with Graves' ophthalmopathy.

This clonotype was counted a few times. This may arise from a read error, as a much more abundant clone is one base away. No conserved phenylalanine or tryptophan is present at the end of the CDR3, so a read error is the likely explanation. CDR3 sequence: CASSKHTGELFL. CDR3 DNA sequence: TGCGCCAGCAGCAAACACACCGGGGAGCTGTTTTTG. The rearrangement uses TRBV5-1 and TRBJ2-2, with D uncertain. The CDR3 is 12 residues long. The V end was cut by 4 bases, the J end by 3 bases, with 4 bases between. Germline V lookup: CDR1 SGHRS, CDR2 YFSETQ.

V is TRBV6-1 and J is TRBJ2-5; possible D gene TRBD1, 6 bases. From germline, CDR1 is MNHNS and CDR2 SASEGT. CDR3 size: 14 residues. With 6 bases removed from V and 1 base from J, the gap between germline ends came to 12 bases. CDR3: CASRQGATQETQYF. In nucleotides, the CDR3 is TGTGCCAGCAGACAGGGAGCTACCCAAGAGACCCAGTACTTC.

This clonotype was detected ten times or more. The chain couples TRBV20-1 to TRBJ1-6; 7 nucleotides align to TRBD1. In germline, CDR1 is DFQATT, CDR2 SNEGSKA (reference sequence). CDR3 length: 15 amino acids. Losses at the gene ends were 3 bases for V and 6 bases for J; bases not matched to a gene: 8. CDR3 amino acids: CSARGGTDFNSPLHF. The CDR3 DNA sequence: TGCAGTGCTAGGGGTGGGACAGACTTTAATTCACCCCTCCACTTT.

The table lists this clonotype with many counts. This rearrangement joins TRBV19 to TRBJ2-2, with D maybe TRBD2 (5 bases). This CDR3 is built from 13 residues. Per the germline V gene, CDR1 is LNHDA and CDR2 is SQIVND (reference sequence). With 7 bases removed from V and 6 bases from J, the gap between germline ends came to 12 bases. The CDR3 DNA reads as TGTGCCAGTACCCCTGACTACGCCGGGGAGCTGTTTTTT. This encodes CASTPDYAGELFF.

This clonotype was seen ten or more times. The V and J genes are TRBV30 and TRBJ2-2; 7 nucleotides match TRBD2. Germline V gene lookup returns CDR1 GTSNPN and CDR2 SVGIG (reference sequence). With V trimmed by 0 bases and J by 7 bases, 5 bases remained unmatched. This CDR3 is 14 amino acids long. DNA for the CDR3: TGTGCCTGGAGTGTACTGGGAGGGGTCGGGGAGCTGTTTTTT. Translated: CAWSVLGGVGELFF.

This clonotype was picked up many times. Here the CDR3 reads CASSPGQGSFKQYF. Here the CDR3 DNA reads TGTGCCAGCAGTCCGGGACAGGGGTCGTTTAAGCAGTACTTC. The chain uses TRBV7-8 and TRBJ2-7; 10 bases fit TRBD1. The trim removed 6 bases at V and 8 bases at J, leaving 10 bases unmatched. The CDR3 totals 14 residues. Germline CDR1 is SGHVS and CDR2 is FQNEAQ.

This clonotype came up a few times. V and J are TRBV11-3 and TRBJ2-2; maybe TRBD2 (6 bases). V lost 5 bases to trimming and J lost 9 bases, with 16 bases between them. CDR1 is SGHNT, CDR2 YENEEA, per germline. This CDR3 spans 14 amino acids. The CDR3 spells CASSPPLAWRELFF. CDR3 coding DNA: TGTGCCAGCAGCCCCCCCCTAGCGTGGAGGGAGCTGTTTTTT. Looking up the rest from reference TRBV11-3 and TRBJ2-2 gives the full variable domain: EAGVVQSPRYKIIEKKQPVAFWCNPISGHNTLYWYLQNLGQGPELLIRYENEEAVDDSQLPKDRFSAERLKGVDSTLKIQPAELGDSAVYLCASSPPLAWRELFFGEGSRLTVL.

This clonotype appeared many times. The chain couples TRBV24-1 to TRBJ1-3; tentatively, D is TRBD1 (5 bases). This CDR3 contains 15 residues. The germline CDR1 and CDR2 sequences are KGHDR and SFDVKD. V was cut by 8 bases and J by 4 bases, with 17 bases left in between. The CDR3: CATNESGTPGNTIYF. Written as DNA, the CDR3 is TGTGCCACCAATGAATCTGGGACCCCCGGAAACACCATATATTTT.